The clone carrying this T cell receptor (beta chain) was seen a few times. A minimum of 6 micrograms of total RNA was extracted per sample. The data were obtained in a study of blood T cells in healthy people across ages. Germline V gives CDR1 SGHTA, CDR2 FQGNSA. Trimming removed 4 bases from V and 5 bases from J; junction bases left unmatched: 10. The CDR3 contains 15 residues. Through a sample-barcoded 5' primer and a J-beta primer mix, a second PCR was run for 7 to 11 cycles. From the 5' RACE reads, TCRdb called clonotypes with MiXCR, one entry per CDR3 protein. The table lists about 1.8 million distinct CDR3 sequences, just under 50% of them singletons, with more than 2% in the top ten.

The sample taken for sequencing was blood. V gene TRBV7-2 combines with J gene TRBJ2-5, with TRBD1 matching over 7 bases. The TCR originated in a woman aged 40 to 55 in good health. The CDR3 region has the DNA TGTGCCAGCAGCTCATACAGACAGGGTTGGGAGACCCAGTACTTC. The encoded protein is CASSSYRQGWETQYF. The full variable domain, rest sourced from reference TRBV7-2 and TRBJ2-5, is GAGVSQSPSNKVTEKGKDVELRCDPISGHTALYWYRQSLGQGLEFLIYFQGNSAPDKSGLPSDRFSAERTGGSVSTLTIQRTQQEDSAVYLCASSSYRQGWETQYFGPGTRLLVL.